Shown below are 18 T cell receptor beta chains from a single sample sequenced in a study of blood T cell repertoires in COVID-19. TCRdb keeps only in-frame clones here, not all; method: immunoSEQ multiplex PCR. The sample includes about half a million clones, approximately 85% of them seen just once. Sequenced: peripheral blood. The receptors here all came from a human donor in a cohort sampled during active COVID-19.

The chain is built from TRBV4-1 and TRBJ2-7, with 13 bases identical to TRBD2. The germline V gene encodes CDR1 MGHRA and CDR2 YSYEKL. V was pared by 3 bases and J by 3 bases, with 17 bases of the junction left unmatched. There are 20 residues in the CDR3. In DNA form, the CDR3 reads TGCGCCAGCAGCCATGACAGGACTAGCGGGAGAGGAAGGAAATACTACGAGCAGTACTTC. Its translation: CASSHDRTSGRGRKYYEQYF.

The chain is built from TRBV29-1 and TRBJ2-1; 9 bases line up with TRBD2. Germline assignment: CDR1 SQVTM and CDR2 ANQGSEA. The CDR3 covers 19 residues. V gave up 6 bases and J gave up 0 bases; unmatched junction bases: 18. The CDR3 sequence: CSVVTSGTKTLISYNEQFF. The DNA for the CDR3 is TGCAGCGTCGTGACTAGCGGAACTAAAACCCTTATCTCCTACAATGAGCAGTTCTTC.

The chain couples TRBV19 to TRBJ1-6; 9 bases are shared with TRBD1. Looked up from germline, CDR1 is LNHDA and CDR2 is SQIVND (reference sequence). The length of the CDR3 is 15 residues. V lost 9 bases and J lost 9; bases outside the gene matches: 12. CDR3 sequence: CASSSGTGGFSPLHF. As DNA, the CDR3 is TGTGCCAGCTCCTCCGGCACAGGGGGCTTTTCACCCCTCCACTTT.

The genes are TRBV11-3 and TRBJ2-1; perhaps TRBD2 as D (6 bases). Trimming left V 5 bases short and J 10 bases short, with 21 bases between. Germline-derived CDR1 and CDR2 are SGHNT and YENEEA. This CDR3 has 15 residues. The CDR3 loop reads CASSPGTDTQREQFF. Here the CDR3 DNA reads TGTGCCAGCAGCCCCGGGACTGACACCCAAAGGGAGCAGTTCTTC.

V and J are TRBV30 and TRBJ2-6; D ambiguous. This CDR3 contains 13 residues. Germline V CDR1 and CDR2: GTSNPN, SVGIG (reference sequence). V shed 7 bases and J shed 0 bases, with 7 bases lying between them. CDR3 sequence (DNA): TGTGCCTTCCAACTCTCTGGGGCCAACGTCCTGACTTTC. Translating gives CAFQLSGANVLTF. The entire variable domain, with the rest obtained from reference TRBV30 and TRBJ2-6, is as follows: SQTIHQWPATLVQPVGSPLSLECTVEGTSNPNLYWYRQAAGRGLQLLFYSVGIGQISSEVPQNLSASRPQDRQFILSSKKLLLSDSGFYLCAFQLSGANVLTFGAGSRLTVL.

The gene calls are TRBV7-2 and TRBJ2-7; perhaps TRBD2 as D (5 bases). V lost 0 bases to trimming and J lost 4 bases, with 10 bases between them. Germline CDR1 SGHTA, CDR2 FQGNSA. This CDR3 is 14 amino acids long. The CDR3 sequence is CASSLASGPYEQYF. In nucleotides, the CDR3 is TGTGCCAGCAGCTTAGCCAGCGGTCCGTACGAGCAGTACTTC.

The chain has TRBV9 and TRBJ2-3; no clear D. The length of the CDR3 is 14 residues. Germline lookup yields CDR1 SGDLS and CDR2 YYNGEE. V was cut by 4 bases and J by 2 bases, with 11 bases left in between. The CDR3 bases are TGTGCCAGCAGCCCCCTCACAAACACAGATACGCAGTATTTT. Translation gives CASSPLTNTDTQYF.

The chain employs TRBV30 and TRBJ2-2; TRBD2 is a possible D gene (5 bases). V was clipped by 8 bases and J by 3 bases, with 16 bases between them. There are 14 residues in the CDR3. Germline CDR1 and CDR2: GTSNPN and SVGIG (reference sequence). The CDR3 DNA reads TGTGCCAAAGGTGGGGAGATTCACACCGGGGAGCTGTTTTTT. Amino acids: CAKGGEIHTGELFF. The whole variable domain, remainder taken from reference TRBV30 and TRBJ2-2, is SQTIHQWPATLVQPVGSPLSLECTVEGTSNPNLYWYRQAAGRGLQLLFYSVGIGQISSEVPQNLSASRPQDRQFILSSKKLLLSDSGFYLCAKGGEIHTGELFFGEGSRLTVL.

Remarks on this clone: The identical CDR3 is also encoded by other nucleotide sequences in the sample. The chain links TRBV30 to TRBJ1-4, with 10 bases aligning to TRBD1. After removal of 3 bases from V and 4 bases from J, the junction contained 2 bases not matched to a gene. This CDR3 contains 14 residues. Germline CDR1 GTSNPN, CDR2 SVGIG (reference sequence). CDR3 in amino acids: CAWSRDRGNEKLFF. Here the CDR3 DNA reads TGTGCCTGGAGCCGGGACAGGGGTAATGAAAAACTGTTTTTT.

In its sample, this clone was seen once. V usage is TRBV27 and J usage is TRBJ2-7; a weak D match, TRBD1 (6 bases). The germline CDR1 and CDR2 sequences are MNHEY and SMNVEV (reference sequence). The CDR3 is made up of 14 amino acids. V dropped 7 bases and J dropped 3 bases, with 16 bases sitting between them. CDR3 sequence (DNA): TGTGCCAGCACCGCTACAGGGACAAGCTACGAGCAGTACTTC. The encoded protein is CASTATGTSYEQYF.

The V gene is TRBV27, the J gene TRBJ2-3; perhaps TRBD2 as D (6 bases). Trimming removed 4 bases from V and 4 bases from J, with 24 bases in between. CDR3 length equals 18 residues. Germline lookup yields CDR1 MNHEY and CDR2 SMNVEV (reference sequence). This CDR3 is CASSSPVERATRADTQYF. The CDR3 DNA reads TGTGCCAGCAGTTCCCCTGTGGAGCGGGCCACCCGGGCAGATACGCAGTATTTT.

V gene TRBV28 combines with J gene TRBJ1-2; D is ambiguous. This CDR3 comprises 13 residues. V was trimmed by 5 bases and J by 1 base, leaving 8 bases between them. CDR1 is MDHEN, CDR2 SYDVKM, per germline. CDR3: CASSLGVNYGYTF. The CDR3 DNA follows: TGTGCCAGCAGTCTCGGGGTTAACTATGGCTACACCTTC.

The chain employs TRBV18 and TRBJ2-7; D remains unclear. Looked up from germline, CDR1 is KGHSH and CDR2 is LQKENI. The CDR3 length is 15 residues. Trimming removed 5 bases at V and 3 bases at J, with 17 bases between. The CDR3 is CASSSYWSGYYEQYF. The CDR3 DNA reads TGTGCCAGCTCATCCTACTGGAGTGGGTACTACGAGCAGTACTTC.

This chain uses TRBV28 with TRBJ1-1; D not certain. The CDR3 contains 12 residues. Trimming removed 4 bases at V and 4 bases at J, with 7 bases between. Germline V gene data show CDR1 as MDHEN and CDR2 as SYDVKM. CDR3 residues: CASSSRGTEAFF. In DNA, the CDR3 is TGTGCCAGCAGTTCTCGCGGCACTGAAGCTTTCTTT.

This clone came up once. V is TRBV19 and J is TRBJ2-1, with TRBD2 as a possible D gene (6 bases). Germline-derived CDR1 and CDR2 are LNHDA and SQIVND (reference sequence). V lost 4 bases and J 5 bases, leaving 15 bases between the germline ends. This CDR3 region has 15 residues. The CDR3 spells CASSRGGVGHNEQFF. CDR3 DNA: TGTGCCAGTAGTAGGGGCGGGGTAGGCCACAATGAGCAGTTCTTC.

The chain has TRBV12-3 or TRBV12-4 and TRBJ1-1; D is ambiguous. This CDR3 has 12 amino acids. V lost 5 bases, J lost 5 bases, and 9 bases lay in between. In DNA, the CDR3 is TGTGCCAGCAGTGAGAGAAGAACTGAAGCTTTCTTT. Translation gives CASSERRTEAFF.

The chain links TRBV6-2 or TRBV6-3 to TRBJ2-7; 7 bases fit TRBD1. This CDR3 region has 14 residues. V lost 2 bases to trimming and J lost 5 bases; unmatched junction nucleotides: 6. The germline V gene encodes CDR1 MNHEY and CDR2 SVGEGT. The CDR3, as DNA: TGTGCCAGCAGTTACAGGGGGCGCTGGGACGAGCAGTACTTC. It is translated as CASSYRGRWDEQYF.

V is TRBV6-1 and J is TRBJ2-3; D is possibly TRBD2 (5 bases). Germline CDR1 is MNHNS and CDR2 is SASEGT. V was shortened by 2 bases and J by 0 bases, with 9 bases between the two germline ends. This CDR3 has 15 residues. This chain's CDR3 is CASSEISASTDTQYF. Here the CDR3 DNA reads TGTGCCAGCAGTGAAATTAGCGCTAGCACAGATACGCAGTATTTT.